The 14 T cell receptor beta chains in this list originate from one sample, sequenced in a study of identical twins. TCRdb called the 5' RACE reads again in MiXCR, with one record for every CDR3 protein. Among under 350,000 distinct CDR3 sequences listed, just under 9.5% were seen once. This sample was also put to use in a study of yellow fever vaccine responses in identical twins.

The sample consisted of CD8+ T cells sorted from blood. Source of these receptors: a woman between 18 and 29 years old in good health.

CDR3 DNA sequence: TGTGCCAGCAGCTTCCCAACAGAGATCTTACAAGAGACCCAGTACTTC. It yields the protein CASSFPTEILQETQYF. This sequence joins TRBV25-1 and TRBJ2-5; D unresolved. CDR3 size: 16 residues. The ends were cut back, 6 bases at V and 2 bases at J, with 19 bases in the middle. Looked up from germline, CDR1 is MGHDK and CDR2 is SYGVNS.

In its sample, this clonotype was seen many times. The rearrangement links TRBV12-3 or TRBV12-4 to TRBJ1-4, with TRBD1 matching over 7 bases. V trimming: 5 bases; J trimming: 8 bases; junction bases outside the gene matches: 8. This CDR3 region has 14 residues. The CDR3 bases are TGTGCCAGCAGTAAGACAGGGAGGCGGGAAAAACTGTTTTTT. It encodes CASSKTGRREKLFF.

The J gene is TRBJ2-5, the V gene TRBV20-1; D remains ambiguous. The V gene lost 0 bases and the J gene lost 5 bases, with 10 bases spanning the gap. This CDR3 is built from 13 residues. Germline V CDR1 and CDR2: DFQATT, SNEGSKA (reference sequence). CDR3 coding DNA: TGCAGTGCTAGAGATCAATACCGGGAGACCCAGTACTTC. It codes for CSARDQYRETQYF.

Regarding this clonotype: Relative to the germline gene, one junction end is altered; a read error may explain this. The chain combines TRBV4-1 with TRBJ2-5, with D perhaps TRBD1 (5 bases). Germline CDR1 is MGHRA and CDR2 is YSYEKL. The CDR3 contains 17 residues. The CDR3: CDSSHPATQGSQETQYF. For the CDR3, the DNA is TGCGACAGCAGCCACCCCGCTACCCAGGGATCCCAAGAGACCCAGTACTTC.

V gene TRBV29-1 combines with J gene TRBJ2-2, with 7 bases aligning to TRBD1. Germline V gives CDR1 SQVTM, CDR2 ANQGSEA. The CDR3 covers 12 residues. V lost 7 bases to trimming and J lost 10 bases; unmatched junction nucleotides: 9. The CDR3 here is CSAKQGWEELFF. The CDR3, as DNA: TGCAGCGCGAAACAGGGGTGGGAGGAGCTGTTTTTT.

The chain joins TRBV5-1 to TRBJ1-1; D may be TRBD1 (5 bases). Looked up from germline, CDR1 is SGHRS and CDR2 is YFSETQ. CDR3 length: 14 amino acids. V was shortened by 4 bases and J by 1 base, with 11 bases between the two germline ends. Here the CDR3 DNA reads TGCGCCAGCAGCCCCCTGACAGCGAACACTGAAGCTTTCTTT. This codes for CASSPLTANTEAFF.

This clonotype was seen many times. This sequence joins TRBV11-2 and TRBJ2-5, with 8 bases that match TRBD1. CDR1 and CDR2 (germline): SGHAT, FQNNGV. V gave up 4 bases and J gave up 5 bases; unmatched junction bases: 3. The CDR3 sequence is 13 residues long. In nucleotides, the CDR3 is TGTGCCAGCAGCTCCAGACAGGGGGAGACCCAGTACTTC. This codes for CASSSRQGETQYF.

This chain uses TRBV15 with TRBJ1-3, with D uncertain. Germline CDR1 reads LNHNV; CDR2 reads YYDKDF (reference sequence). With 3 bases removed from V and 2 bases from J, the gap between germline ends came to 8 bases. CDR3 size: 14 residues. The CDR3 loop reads CATSSVVAGNTIYF. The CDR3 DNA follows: TGTGCCACCAGCAGCGTGGTAGCTGGAAACACCATATATTTT.

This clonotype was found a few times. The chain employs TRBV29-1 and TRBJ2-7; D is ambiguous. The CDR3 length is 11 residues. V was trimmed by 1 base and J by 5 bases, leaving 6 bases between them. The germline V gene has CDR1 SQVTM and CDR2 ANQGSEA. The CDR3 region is CSVEVWDEQYF. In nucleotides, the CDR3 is TGCAGCGTTGAAGTGTGGGACGAGCAGTACTTC.

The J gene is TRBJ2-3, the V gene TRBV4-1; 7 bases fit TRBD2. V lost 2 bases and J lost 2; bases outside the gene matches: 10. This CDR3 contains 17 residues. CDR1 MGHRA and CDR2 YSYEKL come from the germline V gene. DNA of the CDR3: TGCGCCAGCAGCCAATCACTAGCGAGATTGTACACAGATACGCAGTATTTT. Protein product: CASSQSLARLYTDTQYF.

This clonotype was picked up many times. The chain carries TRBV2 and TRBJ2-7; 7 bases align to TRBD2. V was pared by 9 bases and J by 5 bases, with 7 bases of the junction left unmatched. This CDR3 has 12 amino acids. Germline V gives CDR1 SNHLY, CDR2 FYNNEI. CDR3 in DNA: TGTGCCAGTGGGGGAGGGGCCCACGAGCAGTACTTC. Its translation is CASGGGAHEQYF.

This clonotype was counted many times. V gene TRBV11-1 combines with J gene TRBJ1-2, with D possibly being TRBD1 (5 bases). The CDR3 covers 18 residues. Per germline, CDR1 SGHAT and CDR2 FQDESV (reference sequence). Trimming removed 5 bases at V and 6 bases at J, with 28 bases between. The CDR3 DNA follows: TGTGCCAGCAGCCAAACCATTCGCGGGACGGAGGCTTTCCATGGCTACACCTTC. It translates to CASSQTIRGTEAFHGYTF.

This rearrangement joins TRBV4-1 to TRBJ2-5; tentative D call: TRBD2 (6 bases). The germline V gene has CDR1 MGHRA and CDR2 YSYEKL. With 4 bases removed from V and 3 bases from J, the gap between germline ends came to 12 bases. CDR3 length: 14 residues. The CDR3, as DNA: TGCGCCAGCAGCCTCCGGGACTTGGAAGAGACCCAGTACTTC. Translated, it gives CASSLRDLEETQYF.

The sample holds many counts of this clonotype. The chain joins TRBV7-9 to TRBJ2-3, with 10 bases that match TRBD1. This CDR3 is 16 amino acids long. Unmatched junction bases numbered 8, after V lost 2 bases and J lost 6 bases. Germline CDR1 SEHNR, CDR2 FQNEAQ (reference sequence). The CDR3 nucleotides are TGTGCCAGCAGCTTAAGCGGACAGGGGGTATTGGATACGCAGTATTTT. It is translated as CASSLSGQGVLDTQYF.